This T cell receptor beta chain comes out of a study of radiotherapy plus CTLA-4 blockade in lung cancer. Study-wide points: Best predicting response, reportedly, were early blood T cell clone dynamics, with interferon-beta. TCR clones from tumors expanded in blood after radiotherapy plus ipilimumab.

This clone appeared a few times. Its cognate antigen is unknown. With V trimmed by 5 bases and J by 1 base, 12 bases remained unmatched. This CDR3 is built from 18 residues. CDR1 is SEHNR and CDR2 is FQNEAQ in the germline V gene (reference sequence). Sequencing was performed with immunoSEQ multiplex PCR; in TCRdb, only in-frame clones are kept and a portion is missing. Of over 85,000 clones in the sample, roughly 80% are singletons; the top ten hold 25%. The sequence came from a human donor with non-small cell lung cancer that progressed on radiotherapy plus ipilimumab. The rearrangement uses TRBV7-9 and TRBJ2-5; 11 nucleotides agree with TRBD2. The specimen comprised peripheral blood, sampled from a patient treated with radiotherapy plus ipilimumab. CDR3 sequence (DNA): TGTGCCAGCAGCCCCGGGACTAGCGGCATTAAGCTCCAAGAGACCCAGTACTTC. Translating gives CASSPGTSGIKLQETQYF.